Presented here are 28 T cell receptor beta chains from one specimen sequenced in a study of blood T cell repertoires in COVID-19. The data were produced by immunoSEQ multiplex PCR, yet TCRdb's version contains in-frame clones alone and is incomplete. The sample records over 200,000 clones, under 90% being singletons. Material: peripheral blood. Receptors were obtained from a man aged 60-69 years who had recovered from COVID-19.

Regarding this clone: Other nucleotide sequences in the sample specify the same CDR3. V and J are TRBV19 and TRBJ1-2; TRBD1 agrees at 9 bases. The CDR3 contains 13 residues. CDR1 is LNHDA, CDR2 SQIVND, per germline (reference sequence). The ends lost 5 bases at V and 6 bases at J; junction bases unmatched: 4. The CDR3 region has the DNA TGTGCCAGTAGTCTGGACAGGGGTGATGGCTACACCTTC. Translated, it gives CASSLDRGDGYTF. The complete variable domain, with remaining parts taken from reference TRBV19 and TRBJ1-2, reads DGGITQSPKYLFRKEGQNVTLSCEQNLNHDAMYWYRQDPGQGLRLIYYSQIVNDFQKGDIAEGYSVSREKKESFPLTVTSAQKNPTAFYLCASSLDRGDGYTFGSGTRLTVV.

This sequence joins TRBV28 and TRBJ1-5; D call uncertain. The CDR3 is 13 residues long. Trimming stripped 8 bases from V and 2 bases from J, with 10 bases between. Germline V gives CDR1 MDHEN, CDR2 SYDVKM. CDR3 sequence reads: CASEGDRNQPQHF. The CDR3 DNA is TGTGCCAGCGAGGGAGATCGCAATCAGCCCCAGCATTTT.

The CDR3 nucleotides read TGTGCCAGCAGTTTAAAACAGGCCTACGAGCAGTACTTC. This translates into CASSLKQAYEQYF. This chain joins TRBV27 and TRBJ2-7; perhaps TRBD1 as D (5 bases). The CDR3 totals 13 residues. The V gene's germline CDR1 is MNHEY and CDR2 SMNVEV (reference sequence). The V and J ends lost 2 bases and 2 bases respectively, with 7 bases between them.

The chain links TRBV21-1 to TRBJ1-2; the table's D call TRBD1 went unverified against the DNA. TRBV21-1 is a pseudogene locus. The CDR3 totals 17 residues. This chain's CDR3 is CASSRPGQGAPNYGYTF. In DNA form, the CDR3 reads TGTGCCAGCAGCAGGCCGGGACAGGGGGCACCTAACTATGGCTACACCTTC.

The chain has TRBV10-3 and TRBJ2-1, with 8 bases aligning to TRBD2. Germline V gene lookup returns CDR1 ENHRY and CDR2 SYGVKD. The CDR3 runs to 14 residues. The V gene end was trimmed by 8 bases and the J gene end by 7 bases; junction bases not matched to a gene: 10. The CDR3 sequence: CAIQVSGSANEQFF. Written as DNA, the CDR3 is TGTGCCATCCAAGTCAGCGGGAGTGCGAATGAGCAGTTCTTC.

The rearrangement uses TRBV5-1 and TRBJ2-1; 15 nucleotides align to TRBD2. The CDR3 totals 16 residues. Germline values: CDR1 SGHRS, CDR2 YFSETQ. V dropped 3 bases and J dropped 8; count of bases not matched to a gene: 6. CDR3 sequence: CASSSGTSGRRDEQFF. The CDR3 DNA sequence: TGCGCCAGCAGCTCCGGGACTAGCGGGAGGCGAGATGAGCAGTTCTTC. Combining the CDR3 with reference TRBV5-1 and TRBJ2-1 gives the whole variable domain KAGVTQTPRYLIKTRGQQVTLSCSPISGHRSVSWYQQTPGQGLQFLFEYFSETQRNKGNFPGRFSGRQFSNSRSEMNVSTLELGDSALYLCASSSGTSGRRDEQFFGPGTRLTVL.

The rearrangement uses TRBV18 and TRBJ1-2; D is unclear. Germline loops: CDR1 KGHSH, CDR2 LQKENI. Between the trimmed V and J ends, which lost 5 bases and 4 bases, there was a span of 8 bases. The CDR3 loop spans 12 amino acids. The CDR3 DNA follows: TGTGCCAGCTCAACAGACGTCTATGGCTACACCTTC. It encodes CASSTDVYGYTF.

The chain uses TRBV6-6 and TRBJ1-5; a weak D match, TRBD1 (6 bases). The CDR3 extends over 14 amino acids. From germline, CDR1 is MNHNY and CDR2 SVGAGI (reference sequence). Trimming took off 6 bases at V and 3 bases at J, with 12 bases between the two ends. CDR3 sequence (DNA): TGTGCCAGCAGAATCACAGGGAACAATCAGCCCCAGCATTTT. This gives the protein CASRITGNNQPQHF.

The rearrangement links TRBV24-1 to TRBJ2-1; 7 nucleotides line up with TRBD2. The CDR3 has 19 residues. The junction had 20 bases not matched to a gene; V was cut back by 3 bases and J by 7 bases. Germline-derived CDR1 and CDR2 are KGHDR and SFDVKD. CDR3 sequence: CATSDPGGSGLTTGNEQFF. CDR3 nucleotides: TGTGCCACCAGTGATCCCGGGGGGAGCGGGCTAACAACGGGGAATGAGCAGTTCTTC.

The sample holds one count of this clone. J is TRBJ2-2 and V is TRBV7-9; D gene ambiguous. This CDR3 spans 12 amino acids. Germline CDR1 is SEHNR and CDR2 is FQNEAQ (reference sequence). Trimming left V 4 bases short and J 4 bases short, with 4 bases between. This CDR3 reads CASSSFTGELFF. CDR3 nucleotide sequence: TGTGCCAGCAGCTCCTTCACCGGGGAGCTGTTTTTT.

The genes are TRBV3-1 (or the pseudogene TRBV3-2) and TRBJ1-4, with D possibly matching TRBD1 (6 bases). The CDR3 consists of 14 residues. Germline V gives CDR1 LGHDT, CDR2 YNNKEL (reference sequence). V shed 5 bases and J shed 4 bases, with 11 bases lying between them. The CDR3 loop reads CASSKRGFNEKLFF. DNA for the CDR3: TGTGCCAGCAGCAAGAGGGGGTTTAATGAAAAACTGTTTTTT.

V is TRBV19 and J is TRBJ2-7; TRBD1 matches 9 bases. Germline CDR1 reads LNHDA; CDR2 reads SQIVND (reference sequence). With 10 bases clipped from V and 3 bases from J, the junction kept 13 bases outside the gene matches. The CDR3 has 15 amino acids. The CDR3 loop is CATRGWDRVNYEQYF. DNA for the CDR3: TGTGCCACGAGGGGGTGGGACAGGGTGAACTACGAGCAGTACTTC. Drawing the rest from reference TRBV19 and TRBJ2-7, the complete variable domain is DGGITQSPKYLFRKEGQNVTLSCEQNLNHDAMYWYRQDPGQGLRLIYYSQIVNDFQKGDIAEGYSVSREKKESFPLTVTSAQKNPTAFYLCATRGWDRVNYEQYFGPGTRLTVT.

The chain employs TRBV27 and TRBJ2-3; no reliable D call. This CDR3 is built from 14 residues. The V end was cut by 3 bases, the J end by 0 bases, with 7 bases between. Germline lookup yields CDR1 MNHEY and CDR2 SMNVEV (reference sequence). CDR3 protein: CASSFSSSTDTQYF. The CDR3 DNA sequence: TGTGCCAGCAGTTTTAGCTCTAGCACAGATACGCAGTATTTT.

A few counts support this clone. V is TRBV6-1 and J is TRBJ2-7; possibly TRBD1 for D (5 bases). This CDR3 has 14 amino acids. CDR1 is MNHNS and CDR2 is SASEGT in the germline V gene. Trimming took off 3 bases at V and 0 bases at J, with 9 bases between the two ends. CDR3 DNA sequence: TGTGCCAGCAGTGAGGACACTCACTCCTACGAGCAGTACTTC. This encodes CASSEDTHSYEQYF.

The V and J genes are TRBV4-3 and TRBJ2-6; D is perhaps TRBD1 (5 bases). The CDR3 covers 18 residues. Trimming removed 3 bases at V and 0 bases at J, with 15 bases between. Germline assignment: CDR1 LGHNA and CDR2 YSLEER. CDR3 amino acids: CASSHSGGQVSGANVLTF. CDR3 DNA sequence: TGCGCCAGCAGCCACTCGGGTGGACAAGTCTCTGGGGCCAACGTCCTGACTTTC.

This chain uses TRBV7-9 with TRBJ1-1, with 7 bases lining up with TRBD1. The CDR3 length is 15 residues. CDR1 and CDR2 from the germline V gene are SEHNR and FQNEAQ (reference sequence). The V segment lost 4 bases and the J segment 1 base; nucleotides outside the gene matches: 6. CDR3 in amino acids: CASSYRQGANTEAFF. CDR3 DNA sequence: TGTGCCAGCAGCTATCGACAGGGAGCGAACACTGAAGCTTTCTTT.

This chain connects TRBV5-5 to TRBJ2-3; TRBD2 might be the D (5 bases). Per the germline V gene, CDR1 is SGHKS and CDR2 is YYEKEE (reference sequence). The V and J ends lost 4 bases and 4 bases respectively, with 16 bases between them. CDR3 length: 15 residues. The CDR3 DNA is TGTGCCAGCAGCCGACGGGGTAGTAGGTCAGATACGCAGTATTTT. This translates into CASSRRGSRSDTQYF.

The chain links TRBV6-4 to TRBJ2-1; TRBD2 matches at 7 bases. This CDR3 has 13 amino acids. V lost 4 bases to trimming and J lost 10 bases; unmatched junction nucleotides: 7. Germline CDR1 and CDR2: MRHNA and SNTAGT. The CDR3 DNA reads TGTGCCAGCAGTGCCCAGCGGGATGGGGAGCAGTTCTTC. This gives the protein CASSAQRDGEQFF.

Note on this clone: One end of the junction varies from germline; a read error may be responsible. The chain has TRBV11-2 and TRBJ2-2, with D perhaps TRBD2 (6 bases). This CDR3 has 15 amino acids. Germline V lookup: CDR1 SGHAT, CDR2 FQNNGV. The CDR3 reads CASTLGTLNTGELFF. The CDR3 nucleotides read TGTGCCAGCACCTTAGGGACTCTGAACACCGGGGAGCTGTTTTTT.

The V and J genes are TRBV20-1 and TRBJ1-2, with D possibly being TRBD1 (6 bases). The CDR3 totals 11 residues. V lost 6 bases and J 8 bases, leaving 13 bases between the germline ends. Per the germline V gene, CDR1 is DFQATT and CDR2 is SNEGSKA (reference sequence). This chain's CDR3 is CSAYRAGGYTF. CDR3 nucleotides: TGCAGTGCGTACAGGGCTGGAGGCTACACCTTC.

This chain connects TRBV11-3 to TRBJ2-7; 9 bases agree with TRBD1. V lost 5 bases, J lost 1 base, and 6 bases stayed unmatched. In germline, CDR1 is SGHNT, CDR2 YENEEA. This CDR3 is 15 amino acids long. Here the CDR3 reads CASSPGQGKSYEQYF. The CDR3 nucleotides read TGTGCCAGCAGCCCAGGACAGGGGAAATCCTACGAGCAGTACTTC.

V gene TRBV4-3 combines with J gene TRBJ2-2, with 13 bases lining up with TRBD2. V dropped 1 base and J dropped 6; count of bases not matched to a gene: 2. The CDR3 totals 16 residues. The germline gives CDR1 LGHNA, CDR2 YSLEER. The CDR3 DNA is TGCGCCAGCAGCCAAGGAGGACTAGCGGGAGCCGGGGAGCTGTTTTTT. This translates into CASSQGGLAGAGELFF.

This rearrangement joins TRBV15 to TRBJ2-3, with 7 positions matching TRBD1. J lost 2 bases, V lost 2 bases, and 4 bases had no gene match. Germline V gene lookup returns CDR1 LNHNV and CDR2 YYDKDF (reference sequence). The CDR3 has 15 amino acids. CDR3 in DNA: TGTGCCACCAGCAGACGACAGGGCCTCACAGATACGCAGTATTTT. It translates to CATSRRQGLTDTQYF.

The V gene is TRBV19, the J gene TRBJ1-2; possible D gene TRBD1, 6 bases. The V end lost 3 bases, the J end lost 5 bases, and 16 bases lay between the germline ends. CDR3 length equals 15 residues. Germline V gene sequence: CDR1 LNHDA, CDR2 SQIVND (reference sequence). The CDR3 loop is CASSIVKGGEYGYTF. DNA of the CDR3: TGTGCCAGTAGTATTGTAAAGGGGGGGGAGTATGGCTACACCTTC.

The chain joins TRBV28 to TRBJ1-1, with D hard to call. Germline CDR1 reads MDHEN; CDR2 reads SYDVKM. This CDR3 has 12 residues. V gave up 4 bases and J gave up 12 bases, with 15 bases separating them. The CDR3 reads CASSSKRGETFF. The CDR3 nucleotides read TGTGCCAGCAGTTCGAAACGAGGAGAAACTTTCTTT.

The genes are TRBV7-9 and TRBJ2-5; 10 bases agree with TRBD1. Germline values: CDR1 SEHNR, CDR2 FQNEAQ (reference sequence). The V and J ends lost 3 bases and 4 bases, in that order; junction bases with no gene match: 8. The CDR3 extends over 16 amino acids. The CDR3 reads CASSFPGQGMRETQYF. The CDR3 nucleotides read TGTGCCAGCAGCTTCCCGGGACAGGGGATGAGAGAGACCCAGTACTTC.

This clone occurred once. V and J are TRBV19 and TRBJ1-1, with 9 nucleotides matching TRBD1. The J segment lost 6 bases and the V segment lost 7 bases, leaving 9 bases of the junction unmatched. The CDR3 consists of 14 residues. Germline CDR1 and CDR2: LNHDA and SQIVND (reference sequence). CDR3 bases: TGTGCCAGTATCCGCACAGGGGGCGCACCTGAAGCTTTCTTT. As protein: CASIRTGGAPEAFF.

The chain carries TRBV7-6 and TRBJ2-1; 10 nucleotides agree with TRBD2. CDR3 length equals 15 residues. Looked up from germline, CDR1 is SGHVS and CDR2 is FNYEAQ. Trimming cost V 5 bases and J 6 bases; bases outside gene matches: 7. As DNA, the CDR3 is TGTGCCAGCAGCCAGATCGGGACTAGCGTCAATGAGCAGTTCTTC. This codes for CASSQIGTSVNEQFF.